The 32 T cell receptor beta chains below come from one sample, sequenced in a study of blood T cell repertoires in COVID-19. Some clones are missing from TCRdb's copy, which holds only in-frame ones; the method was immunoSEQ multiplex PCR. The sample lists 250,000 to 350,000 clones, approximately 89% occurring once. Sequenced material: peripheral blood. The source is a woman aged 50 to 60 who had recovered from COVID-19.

The CDR3 spells CATSREQDSNSPLHF. CDR3 nucleotide sequence: TGTGCCACCAGCAGAGAGCAGGACAGTAATTCACCCCTCCACTTT. V gene TRBV15 combines with J gene TRBJ1-6, with D perhaps TRBD1 (6 bases). CDR1 and CDR2 (germline): LNHNV, YYDKDF (reference sequence). Trimming shortened V by 0 bases and J by 6 bases, and 9 bases separated the two germline ends. The CDR3 covers 15 residues. The whole variable domain, filled in from reference TRBV15 and TRBJ1-6, reads DAMVIQNPRYQVTQFGKPVTLSCSQTLNHNVMYWYQQKSSQAPKLLFHYYDKDFNNEADTPDNFQSRRPNTSFCFLDIRSPGLGDTAMYLCATSREQDSNSPLHFGNGTRLTVT.

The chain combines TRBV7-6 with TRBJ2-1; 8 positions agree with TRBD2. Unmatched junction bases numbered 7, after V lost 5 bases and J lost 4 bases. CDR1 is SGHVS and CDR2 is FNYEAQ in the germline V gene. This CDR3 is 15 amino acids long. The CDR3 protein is CASSAAGGLYNEQFF. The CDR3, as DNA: TGTGCCAGCAGCGCCGCGGGGGGCCTTTACAATGAGCAGTTCTTC.

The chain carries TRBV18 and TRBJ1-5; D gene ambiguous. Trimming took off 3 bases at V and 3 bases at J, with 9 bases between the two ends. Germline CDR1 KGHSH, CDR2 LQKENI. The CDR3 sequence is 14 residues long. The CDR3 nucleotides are TGTGCCAGCTCACCGGACTCATCCAATCAGCCCCAGCATTTT. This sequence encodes CASSPDSSNQPQHF.

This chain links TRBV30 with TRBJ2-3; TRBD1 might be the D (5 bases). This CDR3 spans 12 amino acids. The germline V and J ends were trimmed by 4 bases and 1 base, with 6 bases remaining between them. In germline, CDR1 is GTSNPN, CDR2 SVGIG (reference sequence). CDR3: CAWTTGTDTQYF. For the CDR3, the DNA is TGTGCCTGGACGACAGGCACAGATACGCAGTATTTT.

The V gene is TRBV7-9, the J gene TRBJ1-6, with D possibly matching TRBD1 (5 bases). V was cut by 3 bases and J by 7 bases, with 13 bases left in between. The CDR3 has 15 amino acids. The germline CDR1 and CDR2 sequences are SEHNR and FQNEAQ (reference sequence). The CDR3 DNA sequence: TGTGCCAGCAGCTTCGCACCAGGGTACAATTCACCCCTCCACTTT. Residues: CASSFAPGYNSPLHF. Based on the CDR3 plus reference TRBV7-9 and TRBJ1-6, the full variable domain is DTGVSQNPRHKITKRGQNVTFRCDPISEHNRLYWYRQTLGQGPEFLTYFQNEAQLEKSRLLSDRFSAERPKGSFSTLEIQRTEQGDSAMYLCASSFAPGYNSPLHFGNGTRLTVT.

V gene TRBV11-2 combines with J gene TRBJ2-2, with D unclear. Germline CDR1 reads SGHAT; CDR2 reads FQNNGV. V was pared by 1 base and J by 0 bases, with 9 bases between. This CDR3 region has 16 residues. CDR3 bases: TGTGCCAGCAGCTTAGTATGGCTCGCGAACACCGGGGAGCTGTTTTTT. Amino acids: CASSLVWLANTGELFF.

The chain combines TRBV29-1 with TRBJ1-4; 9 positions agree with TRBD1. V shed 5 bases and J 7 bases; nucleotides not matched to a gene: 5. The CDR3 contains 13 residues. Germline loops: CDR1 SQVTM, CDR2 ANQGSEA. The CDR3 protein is CSVQGQGFEKLFF. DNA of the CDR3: TGCAGCGTTCAGGGACAGGGCTTTGAAAAACTGTTTTTT.

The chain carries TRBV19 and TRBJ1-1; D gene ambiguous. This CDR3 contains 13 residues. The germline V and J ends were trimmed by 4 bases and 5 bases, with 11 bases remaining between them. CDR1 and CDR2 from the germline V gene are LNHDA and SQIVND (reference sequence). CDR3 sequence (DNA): TGTGCCAGTAGTACCGCCAGGTTTACTGAAGCTTTCTTT. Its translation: CASSTARFTEAFF. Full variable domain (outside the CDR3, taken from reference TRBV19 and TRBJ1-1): DGGITQSPKYLFRKEGQNVTLSCEQNLNHDAMYWYRQDPGQGLRLIYYSQIVNDFQKGDIAEGYSVSREKKESFPLTVTSAQKNPTAFYLCASSTARFTEAFFGQGTRLTVV.

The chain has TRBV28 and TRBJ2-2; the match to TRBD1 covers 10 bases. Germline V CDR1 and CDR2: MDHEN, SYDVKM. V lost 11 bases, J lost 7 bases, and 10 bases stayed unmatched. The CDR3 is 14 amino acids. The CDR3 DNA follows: TGTGCCTCCTGTGACAGGGGGCTAATCGGGGAGCTGTTTTTT. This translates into CASCDRGLIGELFF.

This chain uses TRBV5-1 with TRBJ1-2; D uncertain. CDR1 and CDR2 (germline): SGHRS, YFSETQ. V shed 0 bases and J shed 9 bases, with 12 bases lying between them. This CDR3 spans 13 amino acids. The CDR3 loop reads CASSLDNSMSYTF. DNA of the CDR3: TGCGCCAGCAGCTTGGATAATAGTATGAGCTACACCTTC.

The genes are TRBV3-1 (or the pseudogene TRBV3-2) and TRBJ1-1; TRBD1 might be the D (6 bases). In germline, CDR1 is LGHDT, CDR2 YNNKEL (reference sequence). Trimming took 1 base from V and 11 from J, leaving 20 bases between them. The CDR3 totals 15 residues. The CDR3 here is CASSQGGWGGGYAFF. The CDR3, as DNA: TGTGCCAGCAGCCAAGGCGGTTGGGGAGGGGGGTATGCTTTCTTT.

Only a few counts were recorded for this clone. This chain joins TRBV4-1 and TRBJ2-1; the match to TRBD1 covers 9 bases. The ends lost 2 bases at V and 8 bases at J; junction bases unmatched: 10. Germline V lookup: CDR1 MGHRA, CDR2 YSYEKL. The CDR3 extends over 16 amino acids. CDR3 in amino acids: CASSQTPGQGRDEQFF. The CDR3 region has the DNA TGCGCCAGCAGCCAAACTCCGGGACAGGGAAGGGATGAGCAGTTCTTC.

The CDR3 protein is CASSKVPGQRTF. The CDR3 DNA sequence: TGTGCCAGCAGCAAAGTACCGGGACAGAGGACCTTC. V usage is TRBV21-1 and J usage is TRBJ1-2; TRBD1, the D gene given by the table, was not confirmed from the DNA. TRBV21-1 is tagged as a pseudogene. The CDR3 covers 12 residues.

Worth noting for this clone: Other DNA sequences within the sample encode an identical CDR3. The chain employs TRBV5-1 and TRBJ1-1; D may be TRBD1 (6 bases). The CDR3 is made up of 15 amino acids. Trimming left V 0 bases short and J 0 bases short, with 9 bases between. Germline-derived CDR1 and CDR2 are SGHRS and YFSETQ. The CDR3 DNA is TGCGCCAGCAGCTTGGAGGACAGTTTGAACACTGAAGCTTTCTTT. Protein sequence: CASSLEDSLNTEAFF.

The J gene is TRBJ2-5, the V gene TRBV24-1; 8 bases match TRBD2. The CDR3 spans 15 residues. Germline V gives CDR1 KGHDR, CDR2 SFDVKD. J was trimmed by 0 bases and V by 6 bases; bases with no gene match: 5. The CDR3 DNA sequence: TGTGCCACCAGTCCTACTAGCGGCAACCAAGAGACCCAGTACTTC. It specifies CATSPTSGNQETQYF.

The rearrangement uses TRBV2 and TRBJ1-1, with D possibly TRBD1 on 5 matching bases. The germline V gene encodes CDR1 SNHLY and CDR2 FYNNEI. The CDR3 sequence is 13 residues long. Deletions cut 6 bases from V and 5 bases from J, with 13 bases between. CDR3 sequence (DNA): TGTGCCAGCAGCCAGGGTTACGCGACTGAAGCTTTCTTT. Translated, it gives CASSQGYATEAFF.

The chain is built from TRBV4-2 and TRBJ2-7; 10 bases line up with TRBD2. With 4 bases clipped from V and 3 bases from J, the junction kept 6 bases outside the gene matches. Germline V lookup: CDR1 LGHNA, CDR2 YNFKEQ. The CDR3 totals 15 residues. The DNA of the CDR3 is TGTGCCAGCAGCCCCCTAGCGGGGGAGGACTACGAGCAGTACTTC. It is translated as CASSPLAGEDYEQYF.

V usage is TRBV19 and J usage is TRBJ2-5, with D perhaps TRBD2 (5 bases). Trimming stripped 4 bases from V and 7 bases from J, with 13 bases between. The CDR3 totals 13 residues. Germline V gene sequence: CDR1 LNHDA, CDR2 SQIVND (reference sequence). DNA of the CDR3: TGTGCCAGTAGTAAGGACCTACGGGGGACCCAGTACTTC. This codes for CASSKDLRGTQYF.

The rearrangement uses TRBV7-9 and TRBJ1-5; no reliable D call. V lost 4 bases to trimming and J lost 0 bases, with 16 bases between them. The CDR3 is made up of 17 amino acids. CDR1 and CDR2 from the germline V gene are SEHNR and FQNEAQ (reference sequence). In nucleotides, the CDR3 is TGTGCCAGCAGCTCGTCGCCAGTTTTATATAGCAATCAGCCCCAGCATTTT. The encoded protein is CASSSSPVLYSNQPQHF.

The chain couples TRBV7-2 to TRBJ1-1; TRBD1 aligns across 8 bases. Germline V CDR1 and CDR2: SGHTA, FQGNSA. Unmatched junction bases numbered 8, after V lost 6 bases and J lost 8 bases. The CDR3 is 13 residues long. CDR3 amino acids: CASRRGQGSEAFF. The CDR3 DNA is TGTGCCAGCAGAAGAGGACAGGGCTCGGAAGCTTTCTTT.

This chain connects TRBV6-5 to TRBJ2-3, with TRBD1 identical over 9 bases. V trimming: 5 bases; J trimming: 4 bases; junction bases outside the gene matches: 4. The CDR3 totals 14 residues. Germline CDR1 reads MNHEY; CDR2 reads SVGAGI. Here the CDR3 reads CASSPDRGPDTQYF. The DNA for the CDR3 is TGTGCCAGCAGTCCGGACAGGGGACCAGATACGCAGTATTTT.

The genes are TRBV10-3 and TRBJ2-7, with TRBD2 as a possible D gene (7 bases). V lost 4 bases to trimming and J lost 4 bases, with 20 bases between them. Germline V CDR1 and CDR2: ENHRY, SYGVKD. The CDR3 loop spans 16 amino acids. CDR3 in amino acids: CAISGPRGTTQYEQYF. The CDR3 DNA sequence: TGTGCCATCAGTGGGCCGAGGGGGACTACACAATACGAGCAGTACTTC.

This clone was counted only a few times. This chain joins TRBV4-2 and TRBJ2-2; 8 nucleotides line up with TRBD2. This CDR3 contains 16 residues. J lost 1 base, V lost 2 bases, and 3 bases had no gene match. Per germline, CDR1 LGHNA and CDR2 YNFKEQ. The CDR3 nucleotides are TGTGCCAGCAGCCAATTAAGCGGGAGGAACACCGGGGAGCTGTTTTTT. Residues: CASSQLSGRNTGELFF.

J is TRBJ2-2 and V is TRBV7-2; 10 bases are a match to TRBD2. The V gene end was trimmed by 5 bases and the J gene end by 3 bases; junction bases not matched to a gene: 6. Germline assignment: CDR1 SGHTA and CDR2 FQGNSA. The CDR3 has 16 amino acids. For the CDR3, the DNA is TGTGCCAGCAGCAAACAAGCGGGGGGGCACACCGGGGAGCTGTTTTTT. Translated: CASSKQAGGHTGELFF.

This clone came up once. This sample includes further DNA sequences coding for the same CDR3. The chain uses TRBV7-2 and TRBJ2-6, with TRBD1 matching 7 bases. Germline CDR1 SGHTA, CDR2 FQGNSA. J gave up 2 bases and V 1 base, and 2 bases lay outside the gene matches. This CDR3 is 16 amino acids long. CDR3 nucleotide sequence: TGTGCCAGCAGCTTAGTCACAGGGGCTGGGGCCAACGTCCTGACTTTC. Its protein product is CASSLVTGAGANVLTF.

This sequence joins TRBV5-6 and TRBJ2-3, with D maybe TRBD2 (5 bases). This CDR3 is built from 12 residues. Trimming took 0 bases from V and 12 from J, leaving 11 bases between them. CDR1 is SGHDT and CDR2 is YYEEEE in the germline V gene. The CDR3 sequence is CASSLGGREQYF. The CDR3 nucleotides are TGTGCCAGCAGCTTGGGAGGGCGCGAACAGTATTTT.

The CDR3: CASGQQGGETQYF. In DNA form, the CDR3 reads TGTGCCAGCGGACAACAGGGTGGGGAGACCCAGTACTTC. The chain carries TRBV7-3 and TRBJ2-5, with a weak D call TRBD1 (6 bases). Germline values: CDR1 SGHTA, CDR2 FQGTGA. The V end was cut by 8 bases, the J end by 5 bases, with 15 bases between. This CDR3 has 13 amino acids.

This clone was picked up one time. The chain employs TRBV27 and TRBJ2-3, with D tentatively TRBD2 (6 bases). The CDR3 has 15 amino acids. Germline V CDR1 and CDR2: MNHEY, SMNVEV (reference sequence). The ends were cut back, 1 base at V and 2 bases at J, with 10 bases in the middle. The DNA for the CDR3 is TGTGCCAGCAGTTTATTGGGGGGAAACACAGATACGCAGTATTTT. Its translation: CASSLLGGNTDTQYF.

The CDR3 DNA follows: TGTGCCAGCACCCCTGGCGGGGGCCGGCAGTTCTTC. Protein sequence: CASTPGGGRQFF. The chain recombines TRBV2 with TRBJ2-1; possible D gene TRBD2, 7 bases. V was shortened by 7 bases and J by 12 bases, with 16 bases between the two germline ends. The CDR3 totals 12 residues. CDR1 is SNHLY and CDR2 is FYNNEI in the germline V gene.

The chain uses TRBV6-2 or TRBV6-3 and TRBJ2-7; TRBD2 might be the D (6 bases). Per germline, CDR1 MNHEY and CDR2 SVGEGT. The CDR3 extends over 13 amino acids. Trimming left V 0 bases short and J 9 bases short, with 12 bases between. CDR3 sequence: CASSYSGGSRQYF. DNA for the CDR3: TGTGCCAGCAGTTACTCAGGAGGGAGTAGGCAGTACTTC.

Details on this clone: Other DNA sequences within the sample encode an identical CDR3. The CDR3 DNA reads TGTGCCTGGAGTGCGGGACAGGGGAACCAGCCCCAGCATTTT. Translation gives CAWSAGQGNQPQHF. The rearrangement links TRBV30 to TRBJ1-5, with 10 bases matching TRBD1. V lost 1 base to trimming and J lost 7 bases; unmatched junction nucleotides: 4. The CDR3 spans 14 residues. CDR1 is GTSNPN, CDR2 SVGIG, per germline (reference sequence).

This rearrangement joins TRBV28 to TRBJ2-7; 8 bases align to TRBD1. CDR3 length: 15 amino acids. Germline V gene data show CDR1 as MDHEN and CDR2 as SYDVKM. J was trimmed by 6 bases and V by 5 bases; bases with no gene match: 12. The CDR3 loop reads CASSITTGGGSEQYF. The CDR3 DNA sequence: TGTGCCAGCAGTATAACCACAGGGGGTGGAAGCGAGCAGTACTTC.